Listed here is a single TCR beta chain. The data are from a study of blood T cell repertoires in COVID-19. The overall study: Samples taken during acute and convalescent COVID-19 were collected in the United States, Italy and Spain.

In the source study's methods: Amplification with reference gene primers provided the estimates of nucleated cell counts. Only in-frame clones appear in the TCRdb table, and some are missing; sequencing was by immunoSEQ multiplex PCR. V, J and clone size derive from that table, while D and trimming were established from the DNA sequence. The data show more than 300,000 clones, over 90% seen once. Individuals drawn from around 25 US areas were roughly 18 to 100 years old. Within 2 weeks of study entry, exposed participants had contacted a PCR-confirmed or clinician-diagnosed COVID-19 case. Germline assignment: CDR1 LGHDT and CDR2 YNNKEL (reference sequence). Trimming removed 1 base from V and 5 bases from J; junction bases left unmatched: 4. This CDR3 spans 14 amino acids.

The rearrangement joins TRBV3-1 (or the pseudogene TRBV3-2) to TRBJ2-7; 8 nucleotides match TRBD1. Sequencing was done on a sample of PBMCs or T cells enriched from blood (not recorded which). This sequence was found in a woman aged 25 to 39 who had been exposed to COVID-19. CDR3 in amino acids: CASSQGQGADEQYF. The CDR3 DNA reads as TGTGCCAGCAGCCAAGGGCAGGGGGCTGACGAGCAGTACTTC.